This T cell receptor beta chain was recorded in a study of OX40 agonist ivuxolimab in advanced cancers. Study outcomes and limitations: CD4+ T cells averaged fewer expanded clones than CD8+ T cells.

Some clones are missing from TCRdb's copy, which holds only in-frame ones; the method was immunoSEQ multiplex PCR. The repertoire holds tens of thousands of clones, with approximately 90% as singletons. In germline, CDR1 is MNHNY, CDR2 SVGAGI (reference sequence). V was trimmed by 0 bases and J by 6 bases, leaving 8 bases between them. The CDR3 has 14 residues. Points on this clone: What it recognizes is unknown.

The receptor was derived from an adult with an advanced solid tumor such as melanoma, head and neck, liver or kidney cancer. Source: CD4+ or CD8+ T cells sorted from blood, taken in a trial of the OX40 agonist ivuxolimab. The J gene is TRBJ2-2, the V gene TRBV6-6, with D unresolved. This chain's CDR3 is CASSYSSGAGELFF. The CDR3 coding sequence is TGTGCCAGCAGTTACTCTTCTGGGGCCGGGGAGCTGTTTTTT.